The 26 T cell receptor beta chains below were found in one sample sequenced in a study of HIV-infected children after antiretroviral therapy interruption. Treatment: PENTA 11 planned treatment interruption arm or continuous ART arm. A 3' RACE protocol on RNA, with unique molecular identifiers, produced the TCR library. TCRdb reprocessed the 3' RACE reads with MiXCR, giving one entry per CDR3 protein. The data show tens of thousands of distinct CDR3 sequences, 4.3% seen once. The sample was CD45RA+ CD4+ T cells from PBMCs, pooled from several time points, taken from a donor given antiretroviral therapy, either interrupted or continuous. Subset specified: naive CD4+ CD45RA+ CD45RO- T cells. Every receptor here comes from a pool of human donors with HIV.

This clonotype was seen repeatedly, ten times or more. The rearrangement joins TRBV29-1 to TRBJ1-3; D possibly corresponds to TRBD1 (5 bases). Germline V lookup: CDR1 SQVTM, CDR2 ANQGSEA. V lost 4 bases, J lost 8 bases, and 15 bases lay in between. CDR3 length: 13 amino acids. This CDR3 is CSVGEGPRDTIYF. In DNA form, the CDR3 reads TGCAGCGTTGGGGAGGGGCCGCGAGACACCATATATTTT.

This clonotype showed up many times. At one end the junction does not follow the germline gene, possibly because of a read error. This chain uses TRBV6-6 with TRBJ2-4; D not certain. From germline, CDR1 is MNHNY and CDR2 SVGAGI (reference sequence). The CDR3 runs 13 residues. The DNA of the CDR3 is TGTGCCAGCAGTCAGAGAAGTCAAAACACCTTGTACTTT. Its protein is CASSQRSQNTLYF.

This clonotype occurred many times. This chain connects TRBV5-1 to TRBJ1-2; D may be TRBD1 (5 bases). Germline V lookup: CDR1 SGHRS, CDR2 YFSETQ. This CDR3 is 13 amino acids long. V was trimmed by 5 bases and J by 8 bases, leaving 16 bases between them. The CDR3 here is CASSQPGRGGYTF. CDR3 DNA: TGCGCCAGCAGTCAACCGGGACGAGGAGGCTACACCTTC.

This clonotype appeared many times. The chain carries TRBV5-1 and TRBJ1-5; unclear D gene. Trimming took 7 bases from V and 4 from J, leaving 12 bases between them. Germline CDR1 is SGHRS and CDR2 is YFSETQ. The CDR3 is 13 amino acids. CDR3: CASEEGSNQPQHF. For the CDR3, the DNA is TGCGCCAGCGAAGAAGGGAGTAATCAGCCCCAGCATTTT.

This clonotype has at least ten counts. The chain carries TRBV6-4 and TRBJ2-6; no clear D gene. V was pared by 7 bases and J by 0 bases, with 10 bases between. The germline CDR1 and CDR2 sequences are MRHNA and SNTAGT. The length of the CDR3 is 15 residues. CDR3 DNA: TGTGCCAGCATCTCGTCGAGCTCTGGGGCCAACGTCCTGACTTTC. Amino acids: CASISSSSGANVLTF.

This clonotype was found a few times. The chain is built from TRBV7-2 and TRBJ2-7, with D unclear. The V gene lost 1 base and the J gene lost 2 bases, with 9 bases spanning the gap. Germline V lookup: CDR1 SGHTA, CDR2 FQGNSA. CDR3 length: 14 residues. Here the CDR3 reads CASSLVRLTYEQYF. The CDR3 region has the DNA TGTGCCAGCAGCTTAGTGCGACTCACCTACGAGCAGTACTTC.

This clonotype was found many times. The V and J genes are TRBV12-3 or TRBV12-4 and TRBJ2-7; 13 positions match TRBD2. The CDR3 is made up of 15 amino acids. Losses at the gene ends were 7 bases for V and 7 bases for J; bases not matched to a gene: 10. In DNA, the CDR3 is TGTGCCAGCACGAGGAGGACTAGCGGGGGAGGGGAGCAGTACTTC. Translated, it gives CASTRRTSGGGEQYF.

This clonotype was observed at least ten times. The rearrangement links TRBV29-1 to TRBJ2-3, with D uncertain. CDR1 is SQVTM, CDR2 ANQGSEA, per germline. V shed 3 bases and J shed 3 bases, with 10 bases lying between them. There are 13 residues in the CDR3. The chain's CDR3 is CSVDSLSTDTQYF. In nucleotides, the CDR3 is TGCAGCGTTGACTCTCTAAGTACAGATACGCAGTATTTT.

This clonotype occurred many times. The rearrangement joins TRBV2 to TRBJ1-5; no firm D call. Trimming took off 4 bases at V and 8 bases at J, with 9 bases between the two ends. Germline V CDR1 and CDR2: SNHLY, FYNNEI. CDR3 size: 12 residues. The CDR3 DNA sequence: TGTGCCAGCAGTGTCCTCGAGGAGCCCCAGCATTTT. This translates into CASSVLEEPQHF. The complete variable domain, with remaining parts taken from reference TRBV2 and TRBJ1-5, reads EPEVTQTPSHQVTQMGQEVILRCVPISNHLYFYWYRQILGQKVEFLVSFYNNEISEKSEIFDDQFSVERPDGSNFTLKIRSTKLEDSAMYFCASSVLEEPQHFGDGTRLSIL.

The chain combines TRBV7-9 with TRBJ1-4, with 7 bases fitting TRBD1. This CDR3 is 17 amino acids long. The ends lost 5 bases at V and 4 bases at J; junction bases unmatched: 13. Germline CDR1 SEHNR, CDR2 FQNEAQ (reference sequence). CDR3 loop: CASSLRDRPSNNEKLFF. The CDR3 nucleotides are TGTGCCAGCAGCCTAAGGGACAGACCTTCAAATAATGAAAAACTGTTTTTT.

The chain employs TRBV4-1 and TRBJ2-1, with 10 positions matching TRBD1. The CDR3 spans 16 residues. Germline V gene lookup returns CDR1 MGHRA and CDR2 YSYEKL. The V segment lost 0 bases and the J segment 7 bases; nucleotides outside the gene matches: 6. In DNA, the CDR3 is TGCGCCAGCAGCCAAGACTCGGGACAGGGGTATAATGAGCAGTTCTTC. Translation gives CASSQDSGQGYNEQFF.

The sample holds many counts of this clonotype. The chain employs TRBV6-2 or TRBV6-3 and TRBJ1-2; 12 nucleotides match TRBD1. V lost 5 bases to trimming and J lost 6 bases; unmatched junction nucleotides: 4. CDR3 length: 14 amino acids. CDR1 is MNHEY and CDR2 is SVGEGT in the germline V gene. The CDR3 region has the DNA TGTGCCAGCAGTCGGGACAGGGGGCTCGATGGCTACACCTTC. This gives the protein CASSRDRGLDGYTF.

This clonotype occurred many times. The chain has TRBV28 and TRBJ1-1; TRBD1 agrees at 7 bases. Germline CDR1 reads MDHEN; CDR2 reads SYDVKM. CDR3 length: 15 residues. The V gene end was trimmed by 6 bases and the J gene end by 4 bases; junction bases not matched to a gene: 11. CDR3 protein: CASSLQGWVGTEAFF. The CDR3 region has the DNA TGTGCCAGCAGCTTACAGGGGTGGGTTGGCACTGAAGCTTTCTTT. Variable domain in full (rest from reference TRBV28 and TRBJ1-1): DVKVTQSSRYLVKRTGEKVFLECVQDMDHENMFWYRQDPGLGLRLIYFSYDVKMKEKGDIPEGYSVSREKKERFSLILESASTNQTSMYLCASSLQGWVGTEAFFGQGTRLTVV.

This clonotype was counted many times. The rearrangement links TRBV12-3 or TRBV12-4 to TRBJ1-5; TRBD1 agrees at 11 bases. The CDR3 is 14 amino acids. Trimming at V came to 7 bases and at J to 6 bases, leaving 5 bases not matched to a gene. CDR3: CASTGTGGGQPQHF. DNA for the CDR3: TGTGCCAGCACCGGGACAGGGGGAGGTCAGCCCCAGCATTTT.

This chain uses TRBV20-1 with TRBJ2-3; D remains unclear. The CDR3 is 16 amino acids. V lost 1 base and J 4 bases, leaving 18 bases between the germline ends. Germline-derived CDR1 and CDR2 are DFQATT and SNEGSKA (reference sequence). CDR3 nucleotide sequence: TGCAGTGCTAGAGCGCCGGGCCCGGGCCCCCCAGATACGCAGTATTTT. Its translation: CSARAPGPGPPDTQYF.

This clonotype is labeled medium-sized. J is TRBJ1-2 and V is TRBV12-3 or TRBV12-4; D gene ambiguous. Deletions cut 5 bases from V and 3 bases from J, with 10 bases between. The CDR3 is made up of 13 amino acids. In nucleotides, the CDR3 is TGTGCCAGCAGTATTGACGAAGACTATGGCTACACCTTC. Translating gives CASSIDEDYGYTF.

J is TRBJ1-6 and V is TRBV5-1, with D possibly being TRBD1 (6 bases). The germline gives CDR1 SGHRS, CDR2 YFSETQ. Trimming left V 0 bases short and J 9 bases short, with 22 bases between. CDR3 length: 18 amino acids. The CDR3 DNA reads TGCGCCAGCAGCTTGGCCGGGGTTGCGGGGGGCCGGGGTTCACCCCTCCACTTT. Translation: CASSLAGVAGGRGSPLHF.

This clonotype was seen many times. The chain recombines TRBV19 with TRBJ2-5; TRBD1 aligns across 11 bases. CDR1 LNHDA and CDR2 SQIVND come from the germline V gene (reference sequence). Trimming at V came to 8 bases and at J to 7 bases, leaving 9 bases not matched to a gene. CDR3 size: 14 residues. CDR3 residues: CASSTDRGRGTQYF. In DNA, the CDR3 is TGTGCCAGTTCAACGGACAGGGGGCGCGGGACCCAGTACTTC.

This clonotype showed up just a few times. This rearrangement joins TRBV5-1 to TRBJ2-4, with 9 nucleotides matching TRBD1. J gave up 5 bases and V 1 base, and 13 bases lay outside the gene matches. The CDR3 sequence is 18 residues long. The germline CDR1 and CDR2 sequences are SGHRS and YFSETQ. The CDR3 here is CASSLLPGTGSLQNIQYF. The CDR3 DNA reads TGCGCCAGCAGCTTGCTTCCCGGGACAGGGTCGTTACAAAACATTCAGTACTTC. Using reference TRBV5-1 and TRBJ2-4 for the parts outside the CDR3, the full variable domain is KAGVTQTPRYLIKTRGQQVTLSCSPISGHRSVSWYQQTPGQGLQFLFEYFSETQRNKGNFPGRFSGRQFSNSRSEMNVSTLELGDSALYLCASSLLPGTGSLQNIQYFGAGTRLSVL.

This clonotype was counted at least ten times. This chain uses TRBV29-1 with TRBJ2-2, with TRBD2 as a possible D gene (5 bases). Germline loops: CDR1 SQVTM, CDR2 ANQGSEA. This CDR3 has 15 residues. Trimming stripped 0 bases from V and 4 bases from J, with 12 bases between. This chain's CDR3 is CSVEDRRRGTGELFF. The CDR3 nucleotides are TGCAGCGTTGAAGACAGGCGACGGGGCACCGGGGAGCTGTTTTTT.

Ten or more counts support this clonotype. The chain joins TRBV9 to TRBJ2-6; tentatively, D is TRBD1 (6 bases). The CDR3 totals 18 residues. Germline values: CDR1 SGDLS, CDR2 YYNGEE. Trimming pared 0 bases from V and 2 bases from J, leaving 15 bases between. This CDR3 is CASSVGQGMVAGANVLTF. The CDR3 nucleotides read TGTGCCAGCAGCGTAGGGCAGGGGATGGTAGCTGGGGCCAACGTCCTGACTTTC.

This clonotype was observed at least ten times. CDR3 loop: CASSLQAAPDTQYF. The CDR3 DNA reads TGTGCCAGCAGTTTACAAGCGGCCCCAGATACGCAGTATTTT. The chain couples TRBV12-3 or TRBV12-4 to TRBJ2-3, with D possibly matching TRBD2 (5 bases). This CDR3 is 14 amino acids long. V was trimmed by 2 bases and J by 4 bases, leaving 10 bases between them.

This clonotype showed up many times. In DNA, the CDR3 is TGCAGTGTCGACTCACGGGGGACTGAAGCTTTCTTT. Residues: CSVDSRGTEAFF. The chain joins TRBV20-1 to TRBJ1-1; TRBD1 might be the D (5 bases). Trimming took 7 bases from V and 5 from J, leaving 14 bases between them. This CDR3 has 12 amino acids. Germline V gene lookup returns CDR1 DFQATT and CDR2 SNEGSKA (reference sequence).

This clonotype was seen many times. The chain couples TRBV7-8 to TRBJ1-2; D gene unclear. Germline CDR1 is SGHVS and CDR2 is FQNEAQ. Trimming removed 3 bases at V and 3 bases at J, with 11 bases between. The CDR3 covers 14 residues. DNA of the CDR3: TGTGCCAGCAGCTTGGGCGGGAGGGACTATGGCTACACCTTC. Amino acid sequence: CASSLGGRDYGYTF. Full variable domain (missing parts from reference TRBV7-8 and TRBJ1-2): GAGVSQSPRYKVAKRGQDVALRCDPISGHVSLFWYQQALGQGPEFLTYFQNEAQLDKSGLPSDRFFAERPEGSVSTLKIQRTQQEDSAVYLCASSLGGRDYGYTFGSGTRLTVV.

The chain couples TRBV11-2 to TRBJ1-1; D gene unclear. The germline gives CDR1 SGHAT, CDR2 FQNNGV. The CDR3 covers 17 residues. The ends were cut back, 0 bases at V and 3 bases at J, with 17 bases in the middle. CDR3 nucleotides: TGTGCCAGCAGCTTAGACCCCCGAACAGCGAGGGACACTGAAGCTTTCTTT. It codes for CASSLDPRTARDTEAFF.

This clonotype was observed at least ten times. This rearrangement joins TRBV12-3 or TRBV12-4 to TRBJ1-3; the D is unclear. The CDR3 consists of 12 residues. The V and J ends lost 3 bases and 4 bases respectively, with 4 bases between them. The DNA for the CDR3 is TGTGCCAGCAGTTTGTTGGGAAACACCATATATTTT. It codes for CASSLLGNTIYF.